Sequencing of this T cell receptor (beta chain) was carried out in a study of patients and donors after allogeneic stem cell transplantation. MiXCR, run by TCRdb on the RT-PCR reads, gives a single entry per CDR3 protein. Here the sample spans approximately 20,000 distinct CDR3 sequences, around 4.5% being singletons. This CDR3 region has 14 residues. Trimming stripped 10 bases from V and 4 bases from J, with 17 bases between. Germline V gene lookup returns CDR1 LNHDA and CDR2 SQIVND (reference sequence). Sequenced sample: blood, either unsorted or a sorted T cell fraction (not recorded which). This chain uses TRBV19 with TRBJ1-3, with D perhaps TRBD1 (6 bases). This receptor was obtained from a human donor who was either an allogeneic HSCT recipient or a stem cell or donor lymphocyte infusion donor (not recorded which). It is not recorded whose cells these are; they may come from a transplant donor. The CDR3 DNA sequence: TGTGCCACCTCCCAAGGGGGTTCCGGAAACACCATATATTTT. Translation gives CATSQGGSGNTIYF.